This T cell receptor (beta chain) was sequenced in a study of T cells in Graves' hyperthyroidism and ophthalmopathy. Study summary: Any treatment followed the collection of peripheral blood at initial diagnosis.

Clinical symptoms, serum thyroxine, TRAb, thyroid ultrasound and orbital computed tomography informed diagnoses. There are many counts of this clonotype. There were TCR beta CDR3 regions amplified from RNA transcripts. Researchers ran a first-round RT-PCR on the TCR CDR3 using the HTBI primer set. A single record per CDR3 protein comes from TCRdb applying MiXCR to the multiplex PCR reads. The sample includes hundreds of thousands of distinct CDR3 sequences, 11% to 15% of them seen just once. The origin of this receptor is a woman between 18 and 29 years old with Graves' hyperthyroidism. The source material was blood.

The CDR3 sequence is CASSYVGDNTGELFF. CDR3 nucleotide sequence: TGTGCCAGCAGTTACGTGGGGGACAACACCGGGGAGCTGTTTTTT. The rearrangement links TRBV6-5 to TRBJ2-2, with D possibly called TRBD1 or TRBD2 (5 bases each). Trimming pared 2 bases from V and 2 bases from J, leaving 9 bases between. Per the germline V gene, CDR1 is MNHEY and CDR2 is SVGAGI. There are 15 residues in the CDR3.